The 18 T cell receptor beta chains below were found in one sample sequenced in a study of T cell clonality in common variable immunodeficiency. The protocol was immunoSEQ multiplex PCR, while the TCRdb copy is restricted to in-frame clones and leaves out a portion. This sample has roughly 30,000 clones, each found more than once. Sequencing used peripheral blood mononuclear cells. The receptor set was obtained from a person aged 18 to 75 in good health.

This clone was counted ten times or more. The CDR3 goes on 3 residues after the read ends, and that part is filled in from the germline J gene. This rearrangement joins TRBV5-4 to TRBJ1-2, with D tentatively TRBD1 (6 bases). CDR1 is SGHNT and CDR2 is YYREEE in the germline V gene (reference sequence). This CDR3 spans 15 amino acids. Here the CDR3 reads CASSPGGGRGVDYTF. Partial CDR3 DNA: TGTGCCAGCAGCCCCGGCGGCGGCAGGGGAGTAGAC.

This clone came up many times. The read is 3 residues too short to cover the CDR3 end, so that end is filled in from the germline J gene. This chain connects TRBV12-3 or TRBV12-4 to TRBJ2-2; 8 bases line up with TRBD1. CDR3 size: 14 residues. V lost 7 bases to trimming and J lost 5 bases; unmatched junction nucleotides: 6. CDR3 residues: CASTRTGITGELFF. The CDR3 bases that were read are TGTGCCAGCACTCGGACAGGGATAACCGGGGAG.

This clone was observed at least ten times. The CDR3 here is CASTLEDSSNQPQHF. The DNA read from the CDR3 is TGTGCCAGCACCCTTGAGGACAGTAGCAATCAGCCC. The genes are TRBV28 and TRBJ1-5; tentative D call: TRBD1 (6 bases). From the germline J gene comes the end of the CDR3, since the read stops 3 residues before it. The CDR3 covers 15 residues. Trimming removed 7 bases from V and 0 bases from J, with 13 bases in between. Per germline, CDR1 MDHEN and CDR2 SYDVKM.

This clone was seen ten or more times. Read sequence stops 3 residues before the CDR3 end, and the germline J gene provides the missing end. The chain links TRBV7-3 to TRBJ1-1; no definite D call. Germline CDR1 SGHTA, CDR2 FQGTGA. The CDR3 contains 15 residues. The CDR3 here is CASSLSGVEGGVAFF. Partial CDR3 DNA: TGTGCCAGCAGCCTCTCGGGTGTCGAAGGAGGAGTA.

Comment on this clone: The read comes to an end 3 residues before the CDR3 does, leaving the germline J gene to fill in the end. The chain joins TRBV7-3 to TRBJ2-1; D is uncertain. Deletions cut 5 bases from V and 8 bases from J, with 19 bases between. CDR3 length equals 15 residues. CDR1 is SGHTA and CDR2 is FQGTGA in the germline V gene. The covered CDR3 bases are TGTGCCAGCAGCCCTAGTTACTACACCCTCGATGAG. This translates into CASSPSYYTLDE. The whole CDR3 reads CASSPSYYTLDEQFF.

This clone was seen more than once but under ten times. Read sequence stops 3 residues before the CDR3 end, and the germline J gene provides the missing end. The V gene is TRBV19, the J gene TRBJ1-2; D gene ambiguous. The CDR3 spans 19 residues. CDR1 and CDR2 from the germline V gene are LNHDA and SQIVND (reference sequence). The sequenced CDR3 bases are TGTGCCAGTAGTATACGGGGATCGACTAGCGGGAGTGGTACAGATACC. Residues: CASSIRGSTSGSGTDT. The whole CDR3 sequence reads CASSIRGSTSGSGTDTYTF.

A few counts support this clone. The CDR3 DNA, read in part, is TGTGCCTGGAGTGTTACTGCGAATGGT. Protein sequence: CAWSVTANG. The entire CDR3 sequence reads CAWSVTANGQYF. The chain is built from TRBV30 and TRBJ2-4, with D unresolved. The read comes to an end 3 residues before the CDR3 does, leaving the germline J gene to fill in the end. CDR1 and CDR2 (germline): GTSNPN, SVGIG (reference sequence). This CDR3 is built from 12 residues. Supplemented by reference TRBV30 and TRBJ2-4, the full variable domain reads SQTIHQWPATLVQPVGSPLSLECTVEGTSNPNLYWYRQAAGRGLQLLFYSVGIGQISSEVPQNLSASRPQDRQFILSSKKLLLSDSGFYLCAWSVTANGQYFGAGTRLSVL.

This clone was observed at least ten times. The read terminates 3 residues before the CDR3 end, so the remaining end is supplied by the germline J gene. The chain recombines TRBV30 with TRBJ1-4, with TRBD1 matching over 10 bases. V lost 5 bases and J lost 5; bases outside the gene matches: 5. The CDR3 has 14 amino acids. Germline V gene sequence: CDR1 GTSNPN, CDR2 SVGIG (reference sequence). This chain's CDR3 is CAWGTGVSNEKLFF. The DNA read from the CDR3 is TGTGCCTGGGGGACAGGGGTTTCAAATGAAAAA.

The part of the CDR3 DNA that was read is TGCGCCAGCAGCCCCACTCTTAGCGGGAGTTACGAG. Translated, it gives CASSPTLSGSYE. The full CDR3 sequence reads CASSPTLSGSYEQYF. This chain uses TRBV5-1 with TRBJ2-7; the match to TRBD2 covers 9 bases. Read sequence stops 3 residues before the CDR3 end, and the germline J gene provides the missing end. Germline-derived CDR1 and CDR2 are SGHRS and YFSETQ. J lost 4 bases, V lost 4 bases, and 9 bases had no gene match. This CDR3 contains 15 residues.

This clone was observed a handful of times. The CDR3 extends 3 residues past the end of the read, so its final part is completed from the germline J gene. This sequence joins TRBV7-9 and TRBJ2-3, with 12 bases identical to TRBD1. This CDR3 contains 15 residues. CDR1 and CDR2 (germline): SEHNR, FQNEAQ (reference sequence). CDR3: CASSAGQGARETQYF. The sequenced CDR3 bases are TGTGCCAGCAGCGCGGGACAGGGGGCTCGGGAGACG.

This clone appeared many times. Sequencing ends 3 residues short of the CDR3 end; the germline J gene provides the rest. The J gene is TRBJ2-1, the V gene TRBV2; tentatively, D is TRBD2 (6 bases). The CDR3 length is 13 residues. The germline V gene encodes CDR1 SNHLY and CDR2 FYNNEI. V gave up 6 bases and J gave up 9 bases, with 15 bases separating them. The covered CDR3 bases are TGTGCCAGCAGCTGGGACTTAGGGGCTGAG. Encoded protein: CASSWDLGAE. The entire CDR3 is CASSWDLGAEQFF.

This clone has just a few counts. The read ends 3 residues shy of where the CDR3 ends; the end is completed using the germline J gene. The chain joins TRBV7-2 to TRBJ2-5, with D perhaps matching TRBD1 (7 bases). V lost 7 bases, J lost 5 bases, and 17 bases lay in between. This CDR3 comprises 14 residues. The germline V gene encodes CDR1 SGHTA and CDR2 FQGNSA. The sequenced part of the CDR3 DNA is TGTGCCAGCATCGGGGGCAGGGGGAGGGAGACC. It encodes CASIGGRGRET. In full, the CDR3 is CASIGGRGRETQYF.

The table lists this clone with a few counts. Read coverage stops 3 residues before the CDR3 terminus; the germline J gene supplies the remainder. This chain uses TRBV18 with TRBJ1-1, with D perhaps matching TRBD1 (5 bases). Germline values: CDR1 KGHSH, CDR2 LQKENI. The CDR3 length is 12 residues. The CDR3 DNA, read in part, is TGTGCCAGCTCACCCGACAGAGTCGAA. Amino acid sequence: CASSPDRVE. The full CDR3 sequence reads CASSPDRVEAFF.

This clone was detected many times. The read ends 3 residues early relative to the CDR3; the germline J gene fills the gap. The J gene is TRBJ1-4, the V gene TRBV11-2, with TRBD1 matching over 9 bases. In germline, CDR1 is SGHAT, CDR2 FQNNGV. V was pared by 3 bases and J by 3 bases, with 2 bases of the junction left unmatched. This CDR3 comprises 15 residues. Partial CDR3 DNA: TGTGCCAGCAGCTTTGACAGGGGGGCTAATGAAAAA. Translation: CASSFDRGANEK. The CDR3 reads in full as CASSFDRGANEKLFF.

This clone was found many times. The sequenced part of the CDR3 DNA is TGTGCCAGCAGCGGGGGGGCTCCTCCC. Protein: CASSGGAPP. The full CDR3 protein is CASSGGAPPQHF. The chain links TRBV7-9 to TRBJ1-5, with D possibly matching TRBD1 (6 bases). Read coverage stops 3 residues before the CDR3 terminus; the germline J gene supplies the remainder. Germline-derived CDR1 and CDR2 are SEHNR and FQNEAQ (reference sequence). CDR3 length equals 12 residues.

The sample holds many counts of this clone. The DNA read from the CDR3 is TGCGCCAGCAGCTTGGACCAGGGCCAGTACAATGAG. This translates into CASSLDQGQYNE. The complete CDR3 sequence is CASSLDQGQYNEQFF. The gene calls are TRBV5-1 and TRBJ2-1, with D perhaps matching TRBD1 (5 bases). The CDR3 end lies 3 residues beyond the end of the read and is filled in from the germline J gene. There are 15 residues in the CDR3. Germline-derived CDR1 and CDR2 are SGHRS and YFSETQ. Trimming left V 0 bases short and J 4 bases short, with 11 bases between.

This clone rates as medium-sized. The read terminates 3 residues before the CDR3 end, so the remaining end is supplied by the germline J gene. The chain links TRBV7-2 to TRBJ2-3; D is possibly TRBD2 (5 bases). Germline loops: CDR1 SGHTA, CDR2 FQGNSA. Deletions cut 2 bases from V and 5 bases from J, with 8 bases between. The CDR3 consists of 13 residues. The part of the CDR3 DNA that was read is TGTGCCAGCAGCTTAAGTGCGGGAGATACG. It codes for CASSLSAGDT. The CDR3 in its entirety is CASSLSAGDTQYF.

On this clone: Read coverage stops 3 residues before the CDR3 terminus; the germline J gene supplies the remainder. The chain uses TRBV2 and TRBJ1-4; perhaps TRBD1 as D (5 bases). The CDR3 has 13 amino acids. Germline V gene lookup returns CDR1 SNHLY and CDR2 FYNNEI. V lost 6 bases, J lost 5 bases, and 10 bases lay in between. This CDR3 is CASRETENEKLFF. The sequenced part of the CDR3 DNA is TGTGCCAGCAGGGAGACAGAGAATGAAAAA.